A single sample gave rise to the 18 T cell receptor beta chains below, sequenced in a study of blood T cell repertoires in COVID-19. Some clones are missing from TCRdb's copy, which holds only in-frame ones; the method was immunoSEQ multiplex PCR. Of under 300,000 clones in the sample, approximately 91% are singletons; the top ten hold roughly 2%. Sequencing was carried out using peripheral blood. These receptors were obtained from a woman aged 40 to 50 who had recovered from COVID-19.

This chain connects TRBV5-5 to TRBJ2-7, with 8 bases aligning to TRBD2. V gave up 4 bases and J gave up 3 bases; unmatched junction bases: 6. The CDR3 covers 14 residues. The germline V gene encodes CDR1 SGHKS and CDR2 YYEKEE (reference sequence). The chain's CDR3 is CASSILAGNYEQYF. The CDR3 region has the DNA TGTGCCAGCAGCATCTTAGCGGGAAACTACGAGCAGTACTTC.

This clone was counted a single time. This CDR3 is CASSPSGQNEKLFF. CDR3 nucleotides: TGTGCCAGCTCACCATCGGGACAGAATGAAAAACTGTTTTTT. This sequence joins TRBV18 and TRBJ1-4, with TRBD1 identical over 7 bases. This CDR3 has 14 residues. V was clipped by 2 bases and J by 5 bases; unmatched bases: 2. From germline, CDR1 is KGHSH and CDR2 LQKENI. Combining the CDR3 with reference TRBV18 and TRBJ1-4 gives the whole variable domain NAGVMQNPRHLVRRRGQEARLRCSPMKGHSHVYWYRQLPEEGLKFMVYLQKENIIDESGMPKERFSAEFPKEGPSILRIQQVVRGDSAAYFCASSPSGQNEKLFFGSGTQLSVL.

The V and J genes are TRBV5-1 and TRBJ1-4; TRBD1 agrees at 8 bases. J was trimmed by 7 bases and V by 5 bases; bases with no gene match: 10. Germline CDR1 reads SGHRS; CDR2 reads YFSETQ. CDR3 length: 15 amino acids. The CDR3 protein is CASRFSGGAGEKLFF. The CDR3 coding sequence is TGCGCCAGCAGGTTTTCAGGGGGCGCTGGTGAAAAACTGTTTTTT.

The rearrangement joins TRBV14 to TRBJ1-4, with TRBD1 identical over 7 bases. CDR1 and CDR2 from the germline V gene are SGHDN and FVKESK. Trimming removed 4 bases from V and 7 bases from J; junction bases left unmatched: 6. The CDR3 length is 14 residues. The CDR3 DNA sequence: TGTGCCAGCAGCCCCCACAGGGGAAGTGAAAAACTGTTTTTT. It codes for CASSPHRGSEKLFF.

The V and J genes are TRBV9 and TRBJ1-6; TRBD1 might be the D (6 bases). From germline, CDR1 is SGDLS and CDR2 YYNGEE. CDR3 length: 16 amino acids. Trimming took 3 bases from V and 7 from J, leaving 17 bases between them. CDR3 sequence reads: CASSAATGLRNSPLHF. CDR3 DNA: TGTGCCAGCAGCGCCGCCACAGGGTTACGCAATTCACCCCTCCACTTT.

The gene calls are TRBV7-6 and TRBJ2-5; 9 positions match TRBD1. The CDR3 has 15 amino acids. J lost 4 bases, V lost 6 bases, and 9 bases had no gene match. Looked up from germline, CDR1 is SGHVS and CDR2 is FNYEAQ. The CDR3 DNA follows: TGTGCCAGCAGTGACGGACAGGGGTATTTAGAGACCCAGTACTTC. Protein product: CASSDGQGYLETQYF.

The V call is TRBV27, the J call TRBJ1-4, with a weak D call TRBD1 (5 bases). CDR1 is MNHEY and CDR2 is SMNVEV in the germline V gene (reference sequence). The CDR3 length is 15 residues. Trimming removed 0 bases at V and 4 bases at J, with 9 bases between. The CDR3 sequence is CASSLSWTYNEKLFF. The CDR3 DNA sequence: TGTGCCAGCAGTTTATCATGGACATATAATGAAAAACTGTTTTTT.

V gene TRBV11-2 combines with J gene TRBJ2-7; D is possibly TRBD1 (7 bases). The CDR3 contains 17 residues. The V end was cut by 0 bases, the J end by 6 bases, with 21 bases between. Germline assignment: CDR1 SGHAT and CDR2 FQNNGV. The CDR3 DNA follows: TGTGCCAGCAGCTTAGATGTAATCGGAGGGGGCGCCTTCGAGCAGTACTTC. Protein product: CASSLDVIGGGAFEQYF.

The chain combines TRBV5-1 with TRBJ2-6; no reliable D call. CDR1 and CDR2 (germline): SGHRS, YFSETQ. The CDR3 length is 16 residues. V was cut by 0 bases and J by 1 base, with 8 bases left in between. The CDR3 reads CASSLAARSGANVLTF. CDR3 nucleotide sequence: TGCGCCAGCAGCTTGGCCGCGCGGTCTGGGGCCAACGTCCTGACTTTC.

The chain employs TRBV19 and TRBJ2-5; D is undetermined. CDR1 LNHDA and CDR2 SQIVND come from the germline V gene (reference sequence). The ends were cut back, 2 bases at V and 2 bases at J, with 9 bases in the middle. CDR3 length: 14 residues. DNA of the CDR3: TGTGCCAGTAGTATAATAGTCTTTCAAGAGACCCAGTACTTC. Translated, it gives CASSIIVFQETQYF.

There are a few counts of this clone. V and J are TRBV18 and TRBJ1-4; 8 positions agree with TRBD1. The CDR3 runs 15 residues. Germline V CDR1 and CDR2: KGHSH, LQKENI. With 2 bases clipped from V and 6 bases from J, the junction kept 5 bases outside the gene matches. For the CDR3, the DNA is TGTGCCAGCTCACCATCGACAGGGGCGCATGAAAAACTGTTTTTT. Translation gives CASSPSTGAHEKLFF.

This rearrangement joins TRBV7-9 to TRBJ2-7, with 10 bases fitting TRBD1. Unmatched junction bases numbered 8, after V lost 5 bases and J lost 7 bases. The germline V gene encodes CDR1 SEHNR and CDR2 FQNEAQ (reference sequence). This CDR3 has 14 amino acids. Written as DNA, the CDR3 is TGTGCCAGCAGCGTGGGACAGGGGATCTGGGAGCAGTACTTC. It encodes CASSVGQGIWEQYF. Full variable domain (outside the CDR3, taken from reference TRBV7-9 and TRBJ2-7): DTGVSQNPRHKITKRGQNVTFRCDPISEHNRLYWYRQTLGQGPEFLTYFQNEAQLEKSRLLSDRFSAERPKGSFSTLEIQRTEQGDSAMYLCASSVGQGIWEQYFGPGTRLTVT.

Written as DNA, the CDR3 is TGTGCCAGCAGCTCGGAGGGGGGGCAGACAGATACGCAGTATTTT. This sequence encodes CASSSEGGQTDTQYF. The genes are TRBV6-5 and TRBJ2-3; D is perhaps TRBD2 (7 bases). The CDR3 spans 15 residues. Germline lookup yields CDR1 MNHEY and CDR2 SVGAGI. The V end was cut by 6 bases, the J end by 3 bases, with 16 bases between.

CDR3 loop: CASSRGGRTDTQYF. CDR3 DNA sequence: TGTGCCAGCAGCCGGGGGGGGCGCACAGATACGCAGTATTTT. The chain has TRBV7-8 and TRBJ2-3, with 8 bases identical to TRBD2. The V segment lost 5 bases and the J segment 1 base; nucleotides outside the gene matches: 2. The V gene's germline CDR1 is SGHVS and CDR2 FQNEAQ. The CDR3 loop spans 14 amino acids.

CDR3: CSVEVQLGRPQHF. CDR3 nucleotide sequence: TGCAGCGTTGAAGTTCAATTGGGCCGGCCCCAGCATTTT. The genes are TRBV29-1 and TRBJ1-5; D remains ambiguous. V lost 1 base and J 9 bases, leaving 13 bases between the germline ends. CDR3 length: 13 amino acids. Germline CDR1 and CDR2: SQVTM and ANQGSEA.

The gene calls are TRBV2 and TRBJ2-1; TRBD2 matches at 11 bases. The length of the CDR3 is 17 residues. CDR1 is SNHLY, CDR2 FYNNEI, per germline. V trimming: 6 bases; J trimming: 10 bases; junction bases outside the gene matches: 17. The CDR3 loop reads CASRPTSGTIKSGEQFF. CDR3 coding DNA: TGTGCCAGCAGGCCGACTAGCGGGACCATCAAATCCGGCGAGCAGTTCTTC.

V is TRBV6-6 and J is TRBJ1-5, with D uncertain. The germline V gene encodes CDR1 MNHNY and CDR2 SVGAGI (reference sequence). The CDR3 is 15 amino acids. The V gene lost 7 bases and the J gene lost 1 base, with 14 bases spanning the gap. DNA for the CDR3: TGTGCCAGCACTTGGGGAGACGGCAGCAATCAGCCCCAGCATTTT. This encodes CASTWGDGSNQPQHF.

The chain recombines TRBV5-6 with TRBJ1-6, with D perhaps matching TRBD1 (5 bases). The CDR3 loop spans 16 amino acids. Deletions cut 1 base from V and 1 base from J, with 9 bases between. Looked up from germline, CDR1 is SGHDT and CDR2 is YYEEEE. The CDR3 here is CASSLWQGSYNSPLHF. The CDR3 region has the DNA TGTGCCAGCAGCTTGTGGCAGGGATCCTATAATTCACCCCTCCACTTT.